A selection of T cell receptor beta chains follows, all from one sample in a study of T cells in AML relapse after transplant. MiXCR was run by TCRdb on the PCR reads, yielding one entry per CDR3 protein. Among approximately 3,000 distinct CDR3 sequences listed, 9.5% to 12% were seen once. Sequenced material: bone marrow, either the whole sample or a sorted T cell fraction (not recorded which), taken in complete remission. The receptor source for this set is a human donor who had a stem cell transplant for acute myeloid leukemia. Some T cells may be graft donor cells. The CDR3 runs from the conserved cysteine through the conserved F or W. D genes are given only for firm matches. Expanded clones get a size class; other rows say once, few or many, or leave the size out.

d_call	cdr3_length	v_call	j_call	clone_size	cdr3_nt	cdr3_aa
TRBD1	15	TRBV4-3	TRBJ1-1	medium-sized	TGCGCCAGCAGCCAAAAAGGGGGGAGGACAGGAGAAGCTTTCTTT	CASSQKGGRTGEAFF
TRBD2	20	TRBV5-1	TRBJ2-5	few	TGCGCCAGCAGCTCCCAATTTAGACGACTGCCAGCGGGGGAATGGGAGACCCAGTACTTC	CASSSQFRRLPAGEWETQYF
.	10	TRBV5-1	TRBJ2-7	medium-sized	TGTCCTCAGGGAACCTACGAGCAGTACTTC	CPQGTYEQYF
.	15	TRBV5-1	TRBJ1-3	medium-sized	TGCGCCAGCAGCCCGGGACCGAACTCTGGAAACACCATATATTTT	CASSPGPNSGNTIYF
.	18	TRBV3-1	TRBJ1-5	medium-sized	TGTGCCAGCAGCCAAGATCGAGACAGGCACGATAGCAATCAGCCCCAGCATTTT	CASSQDRDRHDSNQPQHF
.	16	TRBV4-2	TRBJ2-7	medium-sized	TGTGCCAGCAGCCAAGATGAGACAGGATCCTCCTACGAGCAGTACTTC	CASSQDETGSSYEQYF
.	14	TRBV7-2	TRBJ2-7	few	TGTGCCAGCAGCTTAGCGCGTCTGCGCTACGAGCAGTACTTC	CASSLARLRYEQYF
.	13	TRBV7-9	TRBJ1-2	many	TGTGCCAGCAGCATGGACGCTTTCTATGGCTACACCTTC	CASSMDAFYGYTF
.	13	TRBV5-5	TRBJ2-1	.	TGTGCCAGCACCAAGGACTTTTACAATGAGCAGTTCTTC	CASTKDFYNEQFF
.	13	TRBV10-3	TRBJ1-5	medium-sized	TGTGCCATCAGCCCCGATAGCAATCAGCCCCAGCATTTT	CAISPDSNQPQHF
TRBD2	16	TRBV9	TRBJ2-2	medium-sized	TGTGCCAGCAGCGACCCAGCGGGGTCGAACACCGGGGAGCTGTTTTTT	CASSDPAGSNTGELFF
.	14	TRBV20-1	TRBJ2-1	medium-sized	TGCAGTGCTGGTAGACAGCCTCACTACAATGAGCAGTTCTTC	CSAGRQPHYNEQFF
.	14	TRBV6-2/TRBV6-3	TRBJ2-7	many	TGTGCCATCAATCGGTCGACAAGCTCCTACGAGCAGTACTTC	CAINRSTSSYEQYF
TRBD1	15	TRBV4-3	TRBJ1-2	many	TGCGCCAGCAGCCAAGGCGAGACAGGGACCTATGGCTACACCTTC	CASSQGETGTYGYTF
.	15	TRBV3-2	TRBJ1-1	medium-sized	TGTGCCAGCAGCCAGAGGGCAGGAACGAACACTGAAGCTTTCTTT	CASSQRAGTNTEAFF
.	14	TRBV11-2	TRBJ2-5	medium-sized	TGTGCCAGCAGCCCCGGGGCGGGACGGGATCCCCAGTACTTC	CASSPGAGRDPQYF
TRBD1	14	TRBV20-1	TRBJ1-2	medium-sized	TGCAGTGCTAGACGTTTGGGACAGGGTAATGGCTACACCTTC	CSARRLGQGNGYTF
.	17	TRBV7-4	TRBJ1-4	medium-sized	TGTGCCAGCAGCTCGACATGGGACTGGCCCCTTAGGGAAAAACTGTTTTTT	CASSSTWDWPLREKLFF
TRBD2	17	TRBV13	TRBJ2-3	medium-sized	TGTGCCAGCAGCTTGCCCTATGGCGGGGGGATCTCCGATACGCAGTATTTT	CASSLPYGGGISDTQYF
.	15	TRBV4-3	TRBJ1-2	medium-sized	TGCGCCAGCAGCCAAGATGGAAGTCCCAGAGATGGCTACACCTTC	CASSQDGSPRDGYTF
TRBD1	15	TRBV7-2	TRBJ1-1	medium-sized	TGTGCCAGCAGCCTCCAGGGGGGAGGGGGCACTGAAGCTTTCTTT	CASSLQGGGGTEAFF
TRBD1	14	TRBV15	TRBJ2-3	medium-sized	TGTGCCACCAGCAGAACACGACAGGGAGATACGCAGTATTTT	CATSRTRQGDTQYF
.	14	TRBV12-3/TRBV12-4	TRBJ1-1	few	TGTGCCAGCAGTTTGAACAGTTTGAACACTGAAGCTTTCTTT	CASSLNSLNTEAFF
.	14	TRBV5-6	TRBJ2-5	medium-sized	TGTGCCAGCAGTCGGAGAGGGGGGCAAGAGACCCAGTACTTC	CASSRRGGQETQYF
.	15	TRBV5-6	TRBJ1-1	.	TGTGCCAGCAGCTTGTTGAACAGGATGAACACTGAAGCTTTCTTT	CASSLLNRMNTEAFF
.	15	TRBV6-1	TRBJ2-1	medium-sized	TGTGCCAGCAGTGAAGAGGGGGGCCTTGGCAATGAGCAGTTCTTC	CASSEEGGLGNEQFF
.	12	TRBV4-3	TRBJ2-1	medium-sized	TGCGCCAGCAGCCAAGGAGGGAATGAGCAGTTCTTC	CASSQGGNEQFF
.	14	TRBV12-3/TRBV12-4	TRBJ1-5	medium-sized	TGTGCCAGCAGTTTAAGGGCAGATAATCAGCCCCAGCATTTT	CASSLRADNQPQHF
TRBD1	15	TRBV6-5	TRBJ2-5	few	TGTGCCAGCAGTCAACGGACAGGTTCGACAGAGACCCAGTACTTC	CASSQRTGSTETQYF
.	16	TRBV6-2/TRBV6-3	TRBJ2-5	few	TGTGCCAGCAGTTCCCCGAGGAGGTTTTGGATTGAGACCCAGTACTTC	CASSSPRRFWIETQYF
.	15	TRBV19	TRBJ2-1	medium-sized	TGTGCCAGTAGTCCGACTGGGAGCTCCTACAATGAGCAGTTCTTC	CASSPTGSSYNEQFF
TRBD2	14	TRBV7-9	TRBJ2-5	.	TGTGCCAGCAGCTTGAGTGGGACTATAGAGACCCAGTACTTC	CASSLSGTIETQYF
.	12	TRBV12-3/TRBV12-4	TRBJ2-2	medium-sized	TGTGCCAGCAGTCAGTTCACCGGGGAGCTGTTTTTT	CASSQFTGELFF